Listed below are T cell receptor beta chains from one sample, sequenced in a study of blood T cell repertoires in COVID-19. TCRdb keeps only in-frame clones here, not all; method: immunoSEQ multiplex PCR. The table records about 150,000 clones, about 80% of them present only once. The sample taken for sequencing was peripheral blood. These receptor sequences come from a woman in her fifties or sixties with acute or convalescent COVID-19. Both conserved end residues are part of each CDR3. The order of the fields is D gene, V gene, CDR3 length, clone size, J gene, CDR3 DNA, CDR3 protein. A D gene is named only where the DNA matches it firmly. Rows give clone size only sometimes, using once, few, many, or a class for an expanded clone.

D gene: TRBD1
V gene: TRBV19
CDR3 length: 15
clone size: NA
J gene: TRBJ1-1
CDR3 DNA: TGTGCCAGTAGTATTATTTCGACAGGGACCACTGAAGCTTTCTTT
CDR3 protein: CASSIISTGTTEAFF

D gene: NA
V gene: TRBV24-1
CDR3 length: 13
clone size: NA
J gene: TRBJ1-2
CDR3 DNA: TGTGCCACCAGTGACCGGGGGGCAGGGGGCTACACCTTC
CDR3 protein: CATSDRGAGGYTF

D gene: NA
V gene: TRBV5-1
CDR3 length: 14
clone size: NA
J gene: TRBJ1-2
CDR3 DNA: TGCGCCAGCAGCTTAACAGGGTCGAACTATGGCTACACCTTC
CDR3 protein: CASSLTGSNYGYTF

D gene: NA
V gene: TRBV10-2
CDR3 length: 13
clone size: NA
J gene: TRBJ1-2
CDR3 DNA: TGCGCCAGCAGGCGAGGGTACGACTATGGCTACACCTTC
CDR3 protein: CASRRGYDYGYTF

D gene: NA
V gene: TRBV3-1/TRBV3-2
CDR3 length: 17
clone size: NA
J gene: TRBJ2-7
CDR3 DNA: TGTGCCAGCAGCCAGGGAGCGAGGGCGCACACTACCTACGAGCAGTACTTC
CDR3 protein: CASSQGARAHTTYEQYF

D gene: NA
V gene: TRBV6-5
CDR3 length: 12
clone size: NA
J gene: TRBJ1-2
CDR3 DNA: TGTGCCAGCAGCCTAGACAGGTCCGGCTACACCTTC
CDR3 protein: CASSLDRSGYTF

D gene: NA
V gene: TRBV7-9
CDR3 length: 13
clone size: few
J gene: TRBJ2-7
CDR3 DNA: TGTGCCAGCAGCCCCGGTGGGCCCTACGAGCAGTACTTC
CDR3 protein: CASSPGGPYEQYF

D gene: NA
V gene: TRBV2
CDR3 length: 16
clone size: few
J gene: TRBJ1-5
CDR3 DNA: TGTGCCAGCACCGGAAGGTTGGGGGGGATGAATCAGCCCCAGCATTTT
CDR3 protein: CASTGRLGGMNQPQHF

D gene: NA
V gene: TRBV7-9
CDR3 length: 15
clone size: NA
J gene: TRBJ2-2
CDR3 DNA: TGTGCCAGCAGTCCCGGTTTTATCGGTACCGGGGAGCTGTTTTTT
CDR3 protein: CASSPGFIGTGELFF

D gene: NA
V gene: TRBV4-1
CDR3 length: 11
clone size: NA
J gene: TRBJ2-1
CDR3 DNA: TGCGCCAGCAGCCTCTTTAATGAGCAGTTCTTC
CDR3 protein: CASSLFNEQFF

D gene: TRBD1
V gene: TRBV28
CDR3 length: 12
clone size: NA
J gene: TRBJ1-2
CDR3 DNA: TGTGCCAGTACCAGGGGGATCCGAAGCTACACCTTC
CDR3 protein: CASTRGIRSYTF

D gene: NA
V gene: TRBV3-1/TRBV3-2
CDR3 length: 14
clone size: NA
J gene: TRBJ2-2
CDR3 DNA: TGTGCCAGCAGCCAATCAGGGGTAACCGGGGAGCTGTTTTTT
CDR3 protein: CASSQSGVTGELFF

D gene: TRBD1
V gene: TRBV5-1
CDR3 length: 13
clone size: NA
J gene: TRBJ1-6
CDR3 DNA: TGCGCCAGCAGGCAGGGGGAAAATTCACCCCTCCACTTT
CDR3 protein: CASRQGENSPLHF

D gene: NA
V gene: TRBV18
CDR3 length: 14
clone size: NA
J gene: TRBJ2-7
CDR3 DNA: TGTGCCAGCTCACCCTCCGGACAGTACTACGAGCAGTACTTC
CDR3 protein: CASSPSGQYYEQYF

D gene: NA
V gene: TRBV30
CDR3 length: 15
clone size: NA
J gene: TRBJ1-3
CDR3 DNA: TGTGCCTGGAGTGAACAGGCCATCTCTGGAAACACCATATATTTT
CDR3 protein: CAWSEQAISGNTIYF

D gene: TRBD1
V gene: TRBV5-4
CDR3 length: 16
clone size: NA
J gene: TRBJ2-7
CDR3 DNA: TGTGCCAGCAGCTTGGACGGGGGACAGGGGTCCTACGAGCAGTACTTC
CDR3 protein: CASSLDGGQGSYEQYF